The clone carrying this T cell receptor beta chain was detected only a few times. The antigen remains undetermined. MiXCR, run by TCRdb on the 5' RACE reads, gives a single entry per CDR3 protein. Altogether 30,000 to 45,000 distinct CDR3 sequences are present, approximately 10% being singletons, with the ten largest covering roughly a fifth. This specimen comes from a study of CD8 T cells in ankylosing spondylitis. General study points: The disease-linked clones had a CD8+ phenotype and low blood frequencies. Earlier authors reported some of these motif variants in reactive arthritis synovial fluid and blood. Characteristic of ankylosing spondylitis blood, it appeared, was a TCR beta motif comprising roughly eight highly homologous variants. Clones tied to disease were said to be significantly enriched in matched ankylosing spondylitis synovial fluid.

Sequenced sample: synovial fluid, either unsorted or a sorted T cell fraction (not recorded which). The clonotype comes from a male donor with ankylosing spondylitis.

The chain's CDR3 is CASSPNVGSGNTIYF. CDR3 DNA: TGTGCCAGCTCACCTAACGTCGGCTCTGGAAACACCATATATTTT. The chain is built from TRBV18 and TRBJ1-3; D is unresolved. Trimming pared 3 bases from V and 0 bases from J, leaving 9 bases between. Germline V gene data show CDR1 as KGHSH and CDR2 as LQKENI. This CDR3 has 15 amino acids.